These 4 T cell receptor beta chains originate from one sample sequenced in a study of blood T cell repertoires in COVID-19. The assay was immunoSEQ multiplex PCR, and TCRdb's table has in-frame clones only and misses some. The repertoire has 450,000 to 500,000 clones, approximately 85% of them found once; the top ten carry approximately 3.2%. Input material: peripheral blood. The receptor source for this set is a human donor in a cohort sampled during active COVID-19.

V is TRBV30 and J is TRBJ1-4; D is unclear. Trimming pared 3 bases from V and 15 bases from J, leaving 26 bases between. The CDR3 sequence is 15 residues long. Germline V gene lookup returns CDR1 GTSNPN and CDR2 SVGIG (reference sequence). The CDR3 DNA reads as TGTGCCTGGAGCGCGTCGGGAGGGCCGCTCGTCGCAGTGTTTTTT. This gives the protein CAWSASGGPLVAVFF.

This chain connects TRBV3-1 (or the pseudogene TRBV3-2) to TRBJ1-1, with no clear D. The CDR3 has 14 residues. The germline CDR1 and CDR2 sequences are LGHDT and YNNKEL (reference sequence). V was cut by 2 bases and J by 8 bases, with 15 bases left in between. The CDR3 nucleotides read TGTGCCAGCAGCCAATTGCTCCGGGTCTCGGAAGCTTTCTTT. Its protein is CASSQLLRVSEAFF.

The J gene is TRBJ1-1, the V gene TRBV7-2, with D hard to call. Trimming shortened V by 6 bases and J by 1 base, and 12 bases separated the two germline ends. The length of the CDR3 is 14 residues. CDR1 and CDR2 (germline): SGHTA, FQGNSA. The CDR3 nucleotides read TGTGCCAGCAGTGTCGTAGGGAGGAACACTGAAGCTTTCTTT. This gives the protein CASSVVGRNTEAFF. The full variable domain, in which reference TRBV7-2 and TRBJ1-1 provide the parts outside the CDR3, is GAGVSQSPSNKVTEKGKDVELRCDPISGHTALYWYRQSLGQGLEFLIYFQGNSAPDKSGLPSDRFSAERTGGSVSTLTIQRTQQEDSAVYLCASSVVGRNTEAFFGQGTRLTVV.

V and J are TRBV30 and TRBJ1-2; possible D gene TRBD1, 5 bases. Germline V gene sequence: CDR1 GTSNPN, CDR2 SVGIG (reference sequence). This CDR3 has 14 amino acids. V gave up 4 bases and J gave up 5 bases, with 17 bases separating them. Here the CDR3 reads CAWMAKGASYGYTF. For the CDR3, the DNA is TGTGCCTGGATGGCCAAAGGGGCTAGTTATGGCTACACCTTC.